This entry concerns a single TCR beta chain. The antigen is undetermined. Sequence at one end of the junction differs from germline and may be a read error. This sample is drawn from a study of T cell repertoires in cytomegalovirus infection. Study-wide context: Selection of CMV epitopes for the study included recently identified HLA-C-restricted and well-studied HLA-B-restricted ones. Both a matching HLA type and CMV infection were indicated by public TCR beta signatures. Study findings and constraints: Accumulated public TCR beta family frequency recognized individuals carrying CMV together with the relevant HLA. HLA-C-restricted CMV clonotypes gave the most frequent clonotype in two of eight donors.

Germline V gene lookup returns CDR1 MNHEY and CDR2 SVGAGI. The CDR3 is 13 amino acids. Via MiXCR, TCRdb re-called the reads, giving one row per CDR3 protein. There are hundreds of thousands of distinct CDR3 sequences in the sample; about 33% occur only once, and around an eighth lies in the top ten. The receptor comes from a human donor in good health (CMV status not recorded). Some clones in this sample may be carry-over from other donors' samples. J is TRBJ2-7 and V is TRBV6-5, with TRBD1 as a possible D gene (5 bases). The sequencing here drew on cultured CD8+ T cells from PBMCs, taken from culture after CMV antigen stimulation. The CDR3 sequence: CASSYQGRPEKYF. CDR3 nucleotide sequence: TGTGCCAGCAGTTACCAGGGAAGGCCCGAGAAGTACTTC.